Below are 17 T cell receptor beta chains sequenced from a single sample in a study of T cell responses to AZD1222 COVID-19 vaccine. Sequenced by immunoSEQ multiplex PCR; TCRdb stores in-frame clones only, minus some. The data show 90,000 to 130,000 clones, about 82% seen once. This material consisted of peripheral blood, taken on day 0 of AZD1222 vaccination. The receptor set was obtained from an adult in good health.

This chain connects TRBV3-1 (or the pseudogene TRBV3-2) to TRBJ2-7; D may be TRBD2 (6 bases). V lost 4 bases, J lost 2 bases, and 18 bases lay in between. Looked up from germline, CDR1 is LGHDT and CDR2 is YNNKEL (reference sequence). The CDR3 runs 16 residues. Here the CDR3 DNA reads TGTGCCAGCAGCCCCTCGGGGAAGCGGGCCGCCTACGAGCAGTACTTC. It translates to CASSPSGKRAAYEQYF.

The chain recombines TRBV29-1 with TRBJ2-4; tentatively, D is TRBD1 (6 bases). Germline-derived CDR1 and CDR2 are SQVTM and ANQGSEA. The CDR3 runs to 16 residues. V lost 5 bases and J 0 bases, leaving 17 bases between the germline ends. The CDR3 reads CSVFSGTSIAKNIQYF. The CDR3 nucleotides are TGCAGCGTTTTTTCCGGGACATCGATAGCCAAAAACATTCAGTACTTC.

The table lists this clone with a few counts. This sequence joins TRBV3-1 (or the pseudogene TRBV3-2) and TRBJ1-5, with D possibly matching TRBD1 (5 bases). Germline loops: CDR1 LGHDT, CDR2 YNNKEL (reference sequence). The CDR3 spans 13 residues. V shed 5 bases and J shed 3 bases, with 8 bases lying between them. The CDR3 protein is CASSTGVNQPQHF. For the CDR3, the DNA is TGTGCCAGCAGCACGGGGGTCAATCAGCCCCAGCATTTT.

This clone was found a few times. This rearrangement joins TRBV28 to TRBJ1-4; D call uncertain. From germline, CDR1 is MDHEN and CDR2 SYDVKM. The CDR3 consists of 12 residues. The germline V and J ends were trimmed by 6 bases and 8 bases, with 10 bases remaining between them. The CDR3 sequence: CASRQSEEKLFF. DNA of the CDR3: TGTGCCAGCAGACAATCGGAGGAAAAACTGTTTTTT.

The CDR3 DNA reads TGTGCCAGCTGGGACGCAACGAGTGACCAGGGCAATGAGCAGTTCTTC. It encodes CASWDATSDQGNEQFF. The J gene is TRBJ2-1, the V gene TRBV27, with D perhaps assigned TRBD1 or TRBD2 (5 bases each). The CDR3 runs 16 residues. The germline V gene has CDR1 MNHEY and CDR2 SMNVEV (reference sequence). The germline V and J ends were trimmed by 8 bases and 6 bases, with 23 bases remaining between them.

This chain connects TRBV14 to TRBJ1-4; possibly TRBD1 for D (6 bases). Germline CDR1 SGHDN, CDR2 FVKESK. The CDR3 loop spans 16 amino acids. V was pared by 3 bases and J by 3 bases, with 14 bases between. The CDR3 DNA reads as TGTGCCAGCAGCCAGTGGGGGGCAGGGTCTAATGAAAAACTGTTTTTT. Encoded protein: CASSQWGAGSNEKLFF.

This chain connects TRBV5-4 to TRBJ1-6; maybe TRBD1 (6 bases). This CDR3 has 16 amino acids. V was pared by 4 bases and J by 0 bases, with 11 bases between. Germline V gives CDR1 SGHNT, CDR2 YYREEE (reference sequence). The CDR3: CASSRQASSYNSPLHF. CDR3 in DNA: TGTGCCAGCAGCCGACAGGCGAGCTCCTATAATTCACCCCTCCACTTT.

The chain's CDR3 is CASSLRPRQVNSPLHF. For the CDR3, the DNA is TGTGCCAGCAGCTTAAGACCCAGACAGGTTAATTCACCCCTCCACTTT. This chain connects TRBV11-2 to TRBJ1-6; maybe TRBD1 (6 bases). CDR1 and CDR2 from the germline V gene are SGHAT and FQNNGV. V was pared by 2 bases and J by 6 bases, with 14 bases between. The CDR3 runs 16 residues.

In this sample, this clone turned up a few times. The chain employs TRBV3-1 (or the pseudogene TRBV3-2) and TRBJ2-7, with 7 bases matching TRBD1. The CDR3 consists of 13 residues. Germline V gene lookup returns CDR1 LGHDT and CDR2 YNNKEL (reference sequence). V lost 4 bases and J lost 4; bases outside the gene matches: 4. The CDR3 nucleotides are TGTGCCAGCAGCCGGGGCAGGGGGTACGAGCAGTACTTC. This translates into CASSRGRGYEQYF.

The V call is TRBV2, the J call TRBJ1-4; TRBD1 might be the D (6 bases). There are 14 residues in the CDR3. Germline values: CDR1 SNHLY, CDR2 FYNNEI. The V gene lost 3 bases and the J gene lost 4 bases, with 9 bases spanning the gap. The CDR3 DNA is TGTGCCAGCAGTGAGCAGGGGAATAATGAAAAACTGTTTTTT. It codes for CASSEQGNNEKLFF.

V gene TRBV4-1 combines with J gene TRBJ2-1; 8 bases fit TRBD1. V was clipped by 0 bases and J by 3 bases; unmatched bases: 7. CDR1 MGHRA and CDR2 YSYEKL come from the germline V gene. This CDR3 is built from 17 residues. The DNA for the CDR3 is TGCGCCAGCAGCCAAGACGATGGACAGGGCCACTACAATGAGCAGTTCTTC. It encodes CASSQDDGQGHYNEQFF.

This clone was recorded a few times. The chain couples TRBV6-1 to TRBJ1-2, with 7 bases fitting TRBD1. The ends lost 3 bases at V and 4 bases at J; junction bases unmatched: 5. This CDR3 is 14 amino acids long. Germline CDR1 is MNHNS and CDR2 is SASEGT. The CDR3 sequence: CASSELQGPYGYTF. The DNA of the CDR3 is TGTGCCAGCAGTGAGCTACAGGGGCCCTATGGCTACACCTTC.

V and J are TRBV5-4 and TRBJ1-6; D is ambiguous. Germline V gene lookup returns CDR1 SGHNT and CDR2 YYREEE (reference sequence). The ends were cut back, 4 bases at V and 5 bases at J, with 10 bases in the middle. There are 14 residues in the CDR3. Here the CDR3 DNA reads TGTGCCAGCAGCGTAGGACCCGATAATTCACCCCTCCACTTT. The encoded protein is CASSVGPDNSPLHF.

The V call is TRBV12-3 or TRBV12-4, the J call TRBJ1-5; D perhaps matches TRBD1 (5 bases). The CDR3 totals 13 residues. Trimming shortened V by 8 bases and J by 7 bases, and 15 bases separated the two germline ends. The CDR3 coding sequence is TGTGCCAGCGGGCAGGGTCGGGTGCAGCCCCAGCATTTT. As protein: CASGQGRVQPQHF.

The chain uses TRBV2 and TRBJ2-3, with 10 positions matching TRBD1. The V and J ends lost 7 bases and 3 bases, in that order; junction bases with no gene match: 7. The length of the CDR3 is 15 residues. From germline, CDR1 is SNHLY and CDR2 FYNNEI. CDR3 region: CASNRQGARTDTQYF. The CDR3 DNA follows: TGTGCCAGCAATAGACAGGGGGCTAGGACAGATACGCAGTATTTT.

The rearrangement uses TRBV7-2 and TRBJ1-5; a possible D gene is TRBD1 (5 bases). The germline V and J ends were trimmed by 3 bases and 3 bases, with 15 bases remaining between them. In germline, CDR1 is SGHTA, CDR2 FQGNSA. CDR3 length: 16 residues. The CDR3: CASSLEGDRSNQPQHF. CDR3 DNA sequence: TGTGCCAGCAGCTTGGAAGGTGACAGATCCAATCAGCCCCAGCATTTT.

The chain has TRBV7-2 and TRBJ1-5; the D gene is possibly TRBD1 (6 bases). Per germline, CDR1 SGHTA and CDR2 FQGNSA. CDR3 size: 15 residues. The V end was cut by 1 base, the J end by 1 base, with 8 bases between. The DNA of the CDR3 is TGTGCCAGCAGCTTAGAAGGGACAAGCAATCAGCCCCAGCATTTT. It yields the protein CASSLEGTSNQPQHF.